These 15 T cell receptor beta chains originate from one sample sequenced in a study of T-cell reconstitution after alpha-beta-depleted transplantation in children. Using unique molecular identifiers, the investigators prepared the TCRbeta library. TCRdb re-called the PCR reads through MiXCR, storing one row per CDR3 protein. Of some 350,000 distinct CDR3 sequences in the sample, 9% to 12% were seen once. The sample consisted of PBMCs from the stem cell graft donor, taken from the stem cell graft. The receptors stem from a human donor who donated a stem cell graft to a child with acute lymphoblastic leukemia.

This clonotype was recorded a few times. The chain is built from TRBV7-9 and TRBJ2-5; 8 positions agree with TRBD2. The V gene end was trimmed by 5 bases and the J gene end by 1 base; junction bases not matched to a gene: 6. The CDR3 is 15 amino acids. CDR1 is SEHNR, CDR2 FQNEAQ, per germline (reference sequence). CDR3 bases: TGTGCCAGCAGCCGAGCTCGGGAGGGCCAAGAGACCCAGTACTTC. Its protein product is CASSRAREGQETQYF.

This clonotype came up a few times. This rearrangement joins TRBV27 to TRBJ2-7; 7 positions agree with TRBD2. J was trimmed by 2 bases and V by 11 bases; bases with no gene match: 15. The CDR3 is 15 residues long. Per the germline V gene, CDR1 is MNHEY and CDR2 is SMNVEV (reference sequence). DNA for the CDR3: TGTGCCGGGGAGGGCAGGTTACCTATTGCCTACGAGCAGTACTTC. Residues: CAGEGRLPIAYEQYF.

This clonotype was picked up a small number of times. J is TRBJ2-2 and V is TRBV12-3 or TRBV12-4, with D perhaps assigned TRBD1 or TRBD2 (5 bases each). The CDR3 totals 16 residues. V shed 5 bases and J shed 0 bases, with 13 bases lying between them. This chain's CDR3 is CASSNPGTTNTGELFF. The CDR3 DNA reads as TGTGCCAGCAGTAATCCCGGGACGACGAACACCGGGGAGCTGTTTTTT.

This clonotype was recorded once. The J gene is TRBJ1-6, the V gene TRBV25-1; 7 nucleotides agree with TRBD1. The germline V gene has CDR1 MGHDK and CDR2 SYGVNS. There are 15 residues in the CDR3. V shed 4 bases, J shed 6 bases, and the junction held 6 bases outside the gene matches. CDR3 sequence (DNA): TGTGCCAGCAGTGCTGACAGGGCGGGTAATTCACCCCTCCACTTT. Encoded protein: CASSADRAGNSPLHF.

This clonotype was recorded a few times. This rearrangement joins TRBV6-1 to TRBJ1-5, with TRBD1 identical over 7 bases. The CDR3 length is 15 residues. Germline CDR1 MNHNS, CDR2 SASEGT. V lost 6 bases, J lost 5 bases, and 10 bases stayed unmatched. The CDR3 nucleotides read TGTGCCAGCAGCTCGAAAGGGGGCTTCGATCAGCCCCAGCATTTT. It encodes CASSSKGGFDQPQHF.

This clonotype was seen a handful of times. The genes are TRBV10-3 and TRBJ1-4, with D possibly TRBD1 on 6 matching bases. The germline V and J ends were trimmed by 4 bases and 0 bases, with 18 bases remaining between them. This CDR3 has 18 amino acids. The germline V gene encodes CDR1 ENHRY and CDR2 SYGVKD. The DNA for the CDR3 is TGTGCCATCAGTGGTCCACGGCAGGGGAATCCAACTAATGAAAAACTGTTTTTT. Residues: CAISGPRQGNPTNEKLFF.

This clonotype was observed a few times. CDR3 DNA sequence: TGTGCCAGCAGGAGGAGGGGCAGGGGGCGAAAGACCCAGTACTTC. It translates to CASRRRGRGRKTQYF. The chain links TRBV28 to TRBJ2-5, with 8 bases identical to TRBD1. There are 15 residues in the CDR3. V was clipped by 6 bases and J by 6 bases; unmatched bases: 12. Germline-derived CDR1 and CDR2 are MDHEN and SYDVKM.

On this clonotype: Possible read error: a much larger clone is one base away. This chain uses TRBV20-1 with TRBJ2-4; D gene unclear. The CDR3 is 11 amino acids. Germline V gene sequence: CDR1 DFQATT, CDR2 SNEGSKA (reference sequence). CDR3 DNA sequence: TGCAGTGCTACTGGTGAAAACATTCGGTACTTC. Protein sequence: CSATGENIRYF.

This rearrangement joins TRBV15 to TRBJ2-5, with D hard to call. CDR3 size: 14 residues. Germline V CDR1 and CDR2: LNHNV, YYDKDF (reference sequence). The V gene lost 3 bases and the J gene lost 5 bases, with 13 bases spanning the gap. The CDR3 loop reads CATSSLRGYETQYF. Here the CDR3 DNA reads TGTGCCACCAGCAGCCTGCGTGGGTACGAGACCCAGTACTTC.

The V call is TRBV10-3, the J call TRBJ2-5; D possibly corresponds to TRBD2 (5 bases). V gave up 4 bases and J gave up 4 bases, with 13 bases separating them. CDR1 is ENHRY and CDR2 is SYGVKD in the germline V gene. The CDR3 sequence is 14 residues long. This chain's CDR3 is CAISANLRGETQYF. CDR3 in DNA: TGTGCCATCAGTGCGAACCTCCGGGGAGAGACCCAGTACTTC.

This clonotype came up a few times. The chain combines TRBV12-3 or TRBV12-4 with TRBJ2-5; D tentatively fits TRBD1 or TRBD2 (7 bases each). This CDR3 is 18 amino acids long. V was pared by 6 bases and J by 0 bases, with 23 bases between. The chain's CDR3 is CASSAGRYRGGYQETQYF. The CDR3 DNA reads as TGTGCCAGCAGCGCCGGACGATACAGGGGAGGGTACCAAGAGACCCAGTACTTC.

The rearrangement uses TRBV4-3 and TRBJ2-1, with TRBD2 identical over 9 bases. Germline V lookup: CDR1 LGHNA, CDR2 YSLEER. The CDR3 runs to 14 residues. J was trimmed by 8 bases and V by 5 bases; bases with no gene match: 7. CDR3 DNA sequence: TGCGCCAGCAGCGGCACTAGCGGGTTCTATGAGCAGTTCTTC. Translated, it gives CASSGTSGFYEQFF.

This clonotype has a count of ten or more. This chain joins TRBV3-1 and TRBJ2-7; D possibly corresponds to TRBD1 (5 bases). This CDR3 is 16 amino acids long. Germline CDR1 reads LGHDT; CDR2 reads YNNKEL (reference sequence). V was pared by 2 bases and J by 1 base, with 15 bases between. The CDR3 DNA reads as TGTGCCAGCAGCCAAATCTTAGGGGTGACATCCTACGAGCAGTACTTC. It is translated as CASSQILGVTSYEQYF.

The J gene is TRBJ1-2, the V gene TRBV5-4, with D unclear. Trimming removed 0 bases from V and 3 bases from J, with 9 bases in between. CDR3 length: 14 residues. Germline CDR1 reads SGHNT; CDR2 reads YYREEE (reference sequence). CDR3 in DNA: TGTGCCAGCAGCTTGGCCATGGGCGACTATGGCTACACCTTC. Protein product: CASSLAMGDYGYTF.

This clonotype was counted only a few times. The chain joins TRBV10-2 to TRBJ2-2, with D perhaps matching TRBD2 (5 bases). Germline assignment: CDR1 WSHSY and CDR2 SAAADI. V was pared by 6 bases and J by 2 bases, with 7 bases between. This CDR3 contains 13 residues. CDR3 protein: CASRDSNTGELFF. CDR3 coding DNA: TGCGCCAGCAGGGACTCCAACACCGGGGAGCTGTTTTTT.